Presented here are 18 T cell receptor beta chains from one specimen sequenced in a study of blood T cell repertoires in COVID-19. Profiled with immunoSEQ multiplex PCR; TCRdb holds only in-frame clones, not every one. The sample holds roughly 100,000 clones, around nine tenths seen once. Sequenced material: peripheral blood. The receptors here all came from a human donor in a cohort sampled during active COVID-19.

The chain combines TRBV9 with TRBJ1-1; TRBD1 aligns across 7 bases. Germline CDR1 and CDR2: SGDLS and YYNGEE. This CDR3 has 14 residues. After removal of 6 bases from V and 6 bases from J, the junction contained 11 bases not matched to a gene. The chain's CDR3 is CASTSSGQSAEAFF. Written as DNA, the CDR3 is TGTGCCAGCACTTCCTCGGGACAGAGCGCTGAAGCTTTCTTT.

The V call is TRBV4-3, the J call TRBJ1-1; D is unclear. This CDR3 spans 14 amino acids. V lost 0 bases to trimming and J lost 5 bases, with 10 bases between them. Germline V lookup: CDR1 LGHNA, CDR2 YSLEER. The CDR3 region has the DNA TGCGCCAGCAGCCAAGAGTCGGGTGGTACTGAAGCTTTCTTT. It specifies CASSQESGGTEAFF.

The rearrangement joins TRBV15 to TRBJ1-1; 11 nucleotides line up with TRBD1. CDR1 is LNHNV, CDR2 YYDKDF, per germline (reference sequence). The V gene end was trimmed by 11 bases and the J gene end by 5 bases; junction bases not matched to a gene: 10. The CDR3 extends over 14 amino acids. The CDR3 sequence: CAAKAGTGGTEAFF. The CDR3 DNA follows: TGTGCCGCTAAAGCCGGGACAGGGGGGACTGAAGCTTTCTTT. The entire variable domain, with the rest obtained from reference TRBV15 and TRBJ1-1, is as follows: DAMVIQNPRYQVTQFGKPVTLSCSQTLNHNVMYWYQQKSSQAPKLLFHYYDKDFNNEADTPDNFQSRRPNTSFCFLDIRSPGLGDTAMYLCAAKAGTGGTEAFFGQGTRLTVV.

The chain joins TRBV30 to TRBJ1-5; D ambiguous. Trimming removed 2 bases from V and 0 bases from J, with 2 bases in between. This CDR3 has 12 residues. CDR1 is GTSNPN and CDR2 is SVGIG in the germline V gene (reference sequence). CDR3 amino acids: CAWSYSNQPQHF. As DNA, the CDR3 is TGTGCCTGGAGTTATAGCAATCAGCCCCAGCATTTT.

The CDR3 here is CASSLKPYTQYF. Written as DNA, the CDR3 is TGTGCCAGCAGTCTCAAGCCCTATACGCAGTATTTT. The gene calls are TRBV28 and TRBJ2-3; D is unresolved. CDR1 and CDR2 (germline): MDHEN, SYDVKM. V was cut by 5 bases and J by 7 bases, with 10 bases left in between. The CDR3 spans 12 residues.

Only one count was recorded for this clone. This chain connects TRBV28 to TRBJ2-3; possibly TRBD2 for D (5 bases). CDR1 is MDHEN and CDR2 is SYDVKM in the germline V gene. V was cut by 7 bases and J by 0 bases, with 14 bases left in between. The CDR3 length is 15 residues. The chain's CDR3 is CASNSDWSSTDTQYF. CDR3 sequence (DNA): TGTGCCAGCAACTCGGACTGGTCAAGCACAGATACGCAGTATTTT.

The chain is built from TRBV30 and TRBJ1-2; 8 bases line up with TRBD1. The CDR3 has 17 residues. The germline V gene has CDR1 GTSNPN and CDR2 SVGIG (reference sequence). V lost 2 bases and J lost 0; bases outside the gene matches: 11. The CDR3 nucleotides are TGTGCCTGGAGTAAATTGGGAGGACAGGGACCTAACTATGGCTACACCTTC. Its translation: CAWSKLGGQGPNYGYTF.

Written as DNA, the CDR3 is TGTGCCAGCAGTTTATTTGGGGCAGGGATCTATAGCAATCAGCCCCAGCATTTT. Amino acid sequence: CASSLFGAGIYSNQPQHF. This rearrangement joins TRBV28 to TRBJ1-5, with D maybe TRBD1 (5 bases). Germline V gene sequence: CDR1 MDHEN, CDR2 SYDVKM. The V gene lost 1 base and the J gene lost 0 bases, with 16 bases spanning the gap. The CDR3 consists of 18 residues.

This clone showed up just a few times. The chain recombines TRBV7-9 with TRBJ2-7, with 11 bases aligning to TRBD1. The V gene end was trimmed by 4 bases and the J gene end by 3 bases; junction bases not matched to a gene: 2. In germline, CDR1 is SEHNR, CDR2 FQNEAQ (reference sequence). The CDR3 contains 14 residues. The CDR3 loop is CASSSDRGLYEQYF. In DNA form, the CDR3 reads TGTGCCAGCAGCTCGGACAGGGGGCTCTACGAGCAGTACTTC.

For this clone: Just one base apart from a much larger clone, this may be a read error. The chain links TRBV7-9 to TRBJ1-1; no clear D gene. Trimming left V 5 bases short and J 1 base short, with 8 bases between. This CDR3 has 13 residues. Germline lookup yields CDR1 SEHNR and CDR2 FQNEAQ (reference sequence). In DNA form, the CDR3 reads TGTGCCAGCAGCACCCGGGAGAACACTGAAGCTTTCTTT. Translation gives CASSTRENTEAFF.

This chain connects TRBV5-1 to TRBJ1-2, with TRBD1 matching 10 bases. Germline trimming cut 5 bases from V and 3 bases from J; bases unmatched to any gene: 4. The V gene's germline CDR1 is SGHRS and CDR2 YFSETQ. CDR3 size: 14 residues. CDR3 in amino acids: CASRQGTGDYGYTF. Here the CDR3 DNA reads TGCGCCAGCAGACAGGGGACAGGGGACTATGGCTACACCTTC.

This chain joins TRBV19 and TRBJ1-1, with 10 bases that match TRBD1. The V segment lost 6 bases and the J segment 4 bases; nucleotides outside the gene matches: 11. This CDR3 has 16 residues. CDR1 and CDR2 from the germline V gene are LNHDA and SQIVND (reference sequence). The CDR3 protein is CASSVPGQGLATEAFF. The DNA of the CDR3 is TGTGCCAGTAGCGTCCCGGGACAGGGGTTAGCCACTGAAGCTTTCTTT.

The chain couples TRBV28 to TRBJ1-5, with D possibly being TRBD1 (6 bases). The CDR3 totals 14 residues. Trimming stripped 9 bases from V and 1 base from J, with 13 bases between. Germline loops: CDR1 MDHEN, CDR2 SYDVKM. As DNA, the CDR3 is TGTGCCAGTGGGCCGGGGGGCAGCAATCAGCCCCAGCATTTT. This gives the protein CASGPGGSNQPQHF.

The chain is built from TRBV6-4 and TRBJ2-1; 8 nucleotides agree with TRBD2. This CDR3 is built from 15 residues. The ends lost 3 bases at V and 0 bases at J; junction bases unmatched: 1. Germline CDR1 MRHNA, CDR2 SNTAGT. The DNA for the CDR3 is TGTGCCAGCAGTGAACGGGGGGGCTCCTACAATGAGCAGTTCTTC. It specifies CASSERGGSYNEQFF.

The rearrangement joins TRBV28 to TRBJ1-2, with D possibly TRBD1 on 5 matching bases. The V end lost 5 bases, the J end lost 7 bases, and 17 bases lay between the germline ends. CDR1 MDHEN and CDR2 SYDVKM come from the germline V gene. CDR3 length: 14 amino acids. CDR3 nucleotide sequence: TGTGCCAGCAGTCTGGACCCGCCTAGGGGTGGCTACACCTTC. This encodes CASSLDPPRGGYTF.

V and J are TRBV7-9 and TRBJ1-5, with D hard to call. The germline V gene encodes CDR1 SEHNR and CDR2 FQNEAQ (reference sequence). Trimming left V 9 bases short and J 0 bases short, with 12 bases between. This CDR3 is built from 14 residues. In DNA, the CDR3 is TGTGCCAGTGCTCCCAGGTATAGCAATCAGCCCCAGCATTTT. Encoded protein: CASAPRYSNQPQHF.

CDR3 in DNA: TGTGCCACCAGTGACCAGGGCTATGGCTACACCTTC. This gives the protein CATSDQGYGYTF. The V call is TRBV24-1, the J call TRBJ1-2; a weak D match, TRBD1 (5 bases). Germline-derived CDR1 and CDR2 are KGHDR and SFDVKD. The CDR3 is made up of 12 amino acids. V was pared by 4 bases and J by 4 bases, with 6 bases between.

This sequence joins TRBV29-1 and TRBJ2-1, with D possibly TRBD1 on 6 matching bases. Trimming removed 4 bases at V and 7 bases at J, with 17 bases between. CDR3 size: 14 residues. Germline V gene lookup returns CDR1 SQVTM and CDR2 ANQGSEA. CDR3 coding DNA: TGCAGCGTTGGCCCAACCGGAAGGGGGAATGAGCAGTTCTTC. This encodes CSVGPTGRGNEQFF.